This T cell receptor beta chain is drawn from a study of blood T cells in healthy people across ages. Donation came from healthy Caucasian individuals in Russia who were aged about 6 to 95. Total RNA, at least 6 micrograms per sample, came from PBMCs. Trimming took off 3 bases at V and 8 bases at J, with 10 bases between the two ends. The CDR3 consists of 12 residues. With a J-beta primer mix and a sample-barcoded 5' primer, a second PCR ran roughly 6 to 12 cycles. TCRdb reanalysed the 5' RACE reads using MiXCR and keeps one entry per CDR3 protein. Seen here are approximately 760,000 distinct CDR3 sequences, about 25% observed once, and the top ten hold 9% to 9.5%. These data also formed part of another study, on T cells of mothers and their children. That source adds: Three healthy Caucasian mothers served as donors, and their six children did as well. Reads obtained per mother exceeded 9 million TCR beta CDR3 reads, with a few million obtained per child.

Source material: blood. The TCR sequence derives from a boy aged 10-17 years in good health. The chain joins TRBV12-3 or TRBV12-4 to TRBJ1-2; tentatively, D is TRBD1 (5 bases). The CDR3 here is CASSFLKGGYTF. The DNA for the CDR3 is TGTGCCAGCAGTTTCCTCAAGGGGGGCTACACCTTC.